The entry below describes one TCR beta chain. The CDR3 is 16 amino acids. CDR1 SGHNT and CDR2 YENEEA come from the germline V gene. Losses at the gene ends were 1 base for V and 1 base for J; bases not matched to a gene: 0. The data derive from a study of siplizumab effects on memory and regulatory T cells. The assay was immunoSEQ multiplex PCR, and TCRdb's table has in-frame clones only and misses some. The sample has roughly 92,000 clones, just under 95% seen once. Sequenced input: non-Treg CD4+ T cells sorted from blood. The chain uses TRBV11-3 and TRBJ2-5; 13 bases match TRBD2. This receptor was obtained from a human donor in good health. The CDR3 coding sequence is TGTGCCAGCAGCTTAGGGACTAGCGGGAGCCAAGAGACCCAGTACTTC. It yields the protein CASSLGTSGSQETQYF.